This T cell receptor beta chain was recorded in a study of CD8+ T cells in alopecia areata. Per the germline V gene, CDR1 is SQVTM and CDR2 is ANQGSEA. This CDR3 spans 12 amino acids. Trimming took off 7 bases at V and 2 bases at J, with 12 bases between the two ends. TCR sequencing used cDNA made by reverse transcription of extracted RNA. Here immunoSEQ multiplex PCR was the method, and the copy in TCRdb shows in-frame clones only, minus some. The sample includes about 250,000 clones, 60% of them seen just once. Indicated treatment: oral pan-JAK inhibitor, 5-10 mg twice daily. The input for sequencing was CD4+ T cells sorted from blood, taken at approximately week 51, from a patient treated with tofacitinib. The receptor comes from a human donor with alopecia areata. The rearrangement joins TRBV29-1 to TRBJ2-7; perhaps TRBD1 as D (6 bases). CDR3 sequence (DNA): TGCAGCGCATGGAACAGGGCCTACGAGCAGTACTTC. As protein: CSAWNRAYEQYF.